The rows below give T cell receptor beta chains drawn from one sample of a study of cytotoxic CD8 clonotypes in ibrutinib-treated CLL. Sequenced by immunoSEQ multiplex PCR; TCRdb stores in-frame clones only, minus some. This table has roughly 150,000 clones, about 88% appearing once. This specimen was PBMCs, taken at disease progression, from a patient treated with ibrutinib. These receptors were taken from a human donor with chronic lymphocytic leukemia. CDR3s include the opening cysteine and the closing phenylalanine or tryptophan. D genes are given only for firm matches. Clone sizes are given selectively: once, few, many, or a class where the clone is expanded.

v_call: TRBV18
d_call: -
clone_size: -
j_call: TRBJ2-6
cdr3_aa: CASSPISNSHFSGANVLTF
cdr3_nt: TGTGCCAGCTCACCTATTTCGAACAGCCATTTCTCTGGGGCCAACGTCCTGACTTTC

v_call: TRBV5-1
d_call: TRBD2
clone_size: -
j_call: TRBJ2-7
cdr3_aa: CASSLGLAGDEQYF
cdr3_nt: TGCGCCAGCAGCTTGGGACTAGCGGGAGACGAGCAGTACTTC

v_call: TRBV6-4
d_call: -
clone_size: few
j_call: TRBJ1-1
cdr3_aa: CASSGTPNTEAFF
cdr3_nt: TGTGCCAGCAGCGGGACTCCAAACACTGAAGCTTTCTTT

v_call: TRBV6-5
d_call: -
clone_size: -
j_call: TRBJ1-1
cdr3_aa: CASSSRRGSEAFF
cdr3_nt: TGTGCCAGCAGCTCAAGAAGGGGCTCTGAAGCTTTCTTT

v_call: TRBV7-2
d_call: TRBD1
clone_size: -
j_call: TRBJ1-1
cdr3_aa: CASSPGDRGREAFF
cdr3_nt: TGTGCCAGCAGCCCGGGGGACAGGGGGCGGGAGGCTTTCTTT

v_call: TRBV5-6
d_call: TRBD2
clone_size: -
j_call: TRBJ2-7
cdr3_aa: CASSPGGLAGAYEQYF
cdr3_nt: TGTGCCAGCAGCCCCGGGGGACTAGCGGGAGCGTACGAGCAGTACTTC

v_call: TRBV30
d_call: -
clone_size: -
j_call: TRBJ1-2
cdr3_aa: CAWSVGQGGYTF
cdr3_nt: TGTGCCTGGAGTGTAGGGCAGGGCGGCTACACCTTC

v_call: TRBV19
d_call: TRBD2
clone_size: -
j_call: TRBJ2-1
cdr3_aa: CASTLRGGFSSYNEQFF
cdr3_nt: TGTGCCAGTACCCTACGGGGGGGGTTCAGCTCCTACAATGAGCAGTTCTTC

v_call: TRBV19
d_call: -
clone_size: -
j_call: TRBJ1-1
cdr3_aa: CASSIRGNTEAFF
cdr3_nt: TGTGCCAGTAGTATACGGGGTAACACTGAAGCTTTCTTT

v_call: TRBV19
d_call: -
clone_size: -
j_call: TRBJ2-7
cdr3_aa: CASSIQGAYEQYF
cdr3_nt: TGTGCCAGTAGTATACAAGGGGCCTACGAGCAGTACTTC

v_call: TRBV6-6
d_call: -
clone_size: few
j_call: TRBJ2-3
cdr3_aa: CASSYPPQGADTQYF
cdr3_nt: TGTGCCAGCAGTTACCCCCCCCAGGGAGCAGATACGCAGTATTTT

v_call: TRBV5-1
d_call: TRBD1
clone_size: -
j_call: TRBJ1-5
cdr3_aa: CASSFTTGGQPQHF
cdr3_nt: TGCGCCAGCAGCTTTACGACAGGGGGTCAGCCCCAGCATTTT

v_call: TRBV5-1
d_call: TRBD1
clone_size: -
j_call: TRBJ1-1
cdr3_aa: CASSRDRVRRMNTEAFF
cdr3_nt: TGCGCCAGCTCCCGGGACAGGGTGCGTAGGATGAACACTGAAGCTTTCTTT

v_call: TRBV7-2
d_call: -
clone_size: -
j_call: TRBJ1-5
cdr3_aa: CASSSDGVHNQPQHF
cdr3_nt: TGTGCCAGCAGCTCAGACGGAGTCCACAATCAGCCCCAGCATTTT

v_call: TRBV4-2
d_call: TRBD2
clone_size: -
j_call: TRBJ2-1
cdr3_aa: CASSQDPLNSGVNEQFF
cdr3_nt: TGTGCCAGCAGCCAAGACCCGTTGAATAGCGGGGTCAATGAGCAGTTCTTC

v_call: TRBV30
d_call: -
clone_size: -
j_call: TRBJ1-1
cdr3_aa: CAWGPGGNTEAFF
cdr3_nt: TGTGCCTGGGGTCCGGGGGGGAACACTGAAGCTTTCTTT

v_call: TRBV7-3
d_call: TRBD1
clone_size: -
j_call: TRBJ1-5
cdr3_aa: CASSRQGGQPQHF
cdr3_nt: TGTGCCAGCAGCAGACAGGGGGGTCAGCCCCAGCATTTT

v_call: TRBV6-5
d_call: TRBD1
clone_size: -
j_call: TRBJ2-1
cdr3_aa: CASSSVGQGTNEQFF
cdr3_nt: TGTGCCAGCAGTTCAGTAGGACAGGGAACAAATGAGCAGTTCTTC

v_call: TRBV7-8
d_call: -
clone_size: -
j_call: TRBJ2-1
cdr3_aa: CASSLEYSSYNEQFF
cdr3_nt: TGTGCCAGCAGCTTAGAGTATAGCTCCTACAATGAGCAGTTCTTC

v_call: TRBV30
d_call: -
clone_size: -
j_call: TRBJ1-3
cdr3_aa: CAWSLTTPGSSGNTIYF
cdr3_nt: TGTGCCTGGAGTCTCACGACTCCCGGGAGCTCTGGAAACACCATATATTTT

v_call: TRBV27
d_call: -
clone_size: -
j_call: TRBJ2-3
cdr3_aa: CASSLSTYNTDTQYF
cdr3_nt: TGTGCCAGCAGTTTATCGACATATAACACAGATACGCAGTATTTT

v_call: TRBV5-1
d_call: -
clone_size: -
j_call: TRBJ2-1
cdr3_aa: CASSLAGADEQFF
cdr3_nt: TGCGCCAGCAGCTTGGCAGGTGCGGATGAGCAGTTCTTC

v_call: TRBV4-1
d_call: TRBD1
clone_size: -
j_call: TRBJ1-3
cdr3_aa: CASRGQAGNTIYF
cdr3_nt: TGCGCCAGCAGAGGACAGGCTGGAAACACCATATATTTT

v_call: TRBV27
d_call: TRBD1
clone_size: -
j_call: TRBJ1-4
cdr3_aa: CASSFRQGGEKLFF
cdr3_nt: TGTGCCAGCAGTTTCAGACAGGGGGGGGAAAAACTGTTTTTT

v_call: TRBV27
d_call: -
clone_size: once
j_call: TRBJ1-1
cdr3_aa: CASSRQSRTEAFF
cdr3_nt: TGTGCCAGCAGCAGACAGTCTCGCACTGAAGCTTTCTTT

v_call: TRBV5-6
d_call: TRBD1
clone_size: -
j_call: TRBJ1-5
cdr3_aa: CASSPAGTGGQPQHF
cdr3_nt: TGTGCCAGCAGCCCGGCCGGGACAGGGGGGCAGCCCCAGCATTTT

v_call: TRBV11-3
d_call: -
clone_size: -
j_call: TRBJ1-1
cdr3_aa: CASSFDVRENTEAFF
cdr3_nt: TGTGCCAGCAGCTTTGATGTCAGGGAAAACACTGAAGCTTTCTTT

v_call: TRBV10-3
d_call: TRBD1
clone_size: -
j_call: TRBJ2-3
cdr3_aa: CAISGQGARGADTQYF
cdr3_nt: TGTGCCATCAGTGGACAGGGGGCGCGAGGTGCAGATACGCAGTATTTT

v_call: TRBV29-1
d_call: TRBD2
clone_size: once
j_call: TRBJ2-5
cdr3_aa: CSVEEFVGRGWETQYF
cdr3_nt: TGCAGCGTTGAAGAGTTCGTGGGGAGGGGTTGGGAGACCCAGTACTTC

v_call: TRBV2
d_call: TRBD2
clone_size: -
j_call: TRBJ2-7
cdr3_aa: CASSLESGIHEQYF
cdr3_nt: TGTGCCAGCAGCCTGGAAAGCGGGATCCACGAGCAGTACTTC

v_call: TRBV27
d_call: TRBD1
clone_size: -
j_call: TRBJ2-5
cdr3_aa: CASASLPRQGQETQYF
cdr3_nt: TGTGCCAGCGCCTCCCTCCCCCGACAGGGCCAAGAGACCCAGTACTTC

v_call: TRBV18
d_call: TRBD2
clone_size: few
j_call: TRBJ2-1
cdr3_aa: CASSPPERREGRNEQFF
cdr3_nt: TGTGCCAGCTCACCACCGGAGCGGCGGGAGGGCCGAAATGAGCAGTTCTTC

v_call: TRBV29-1
d_call: TRBD2
clone_size: -
j_call: TRBJ2-7
cdr3_aa: CSVGWLAGEQYF
cdr3_nt: TGCAGCGTTGGATGGCTAGCGGGTGAGCAGTACTTC

v_call: TRBV7-2
d_call: TRBD1
clone_size: -
j_call: TRBJ1-5
cdr3_aa: CASSQFGQAGNQPQHF
cdr3_nt: TGTGCCAGCAGCCAGTTCGGACAGGCCGGGAATCAGCCCCAGCATTTT

v_call: TRBV29-1
d_call: -
clone_size: -
j_call: TRBJ2-7
cdr3_aa: CSVGGDSYEQYF
cdr3_nt: TGCAGCGTTGGGGGGGATTCCTACGAGCAGTACTTC

v_call: TRBV11-3
d_call: TRBD2
clone_size: once
j_call: TRBJ2-3
cdr3_aa: CASSDHSGNSDTQYF
cdr3_nt: TGTGCCAGCAGCGACCATAGCGGGAACTCAGATACGCAGTATTTT

v_call: TRBV6-6
d_call: -
clone_size: -
j_call: TRBJ2-1
cdr3_aa: CASSDRNEQFF
cdr3_nt: TGTGCCAGCAGCGACCGAAATGAGCAGTTCTTC

v_call: TRBV5-1
d_call: -
clone_size: -
j_call: TRBJ2-4
cdr3_aa: CASSSDLGGIQYF
cdr3_nt: TGCGCCAGCAGCTCCGATCTTGGTGGCATTCAGTACTTC

v_call: TRBV6-5
d_call: TRBD1
clone_size: -
j_call: TRBJ1-2
cdr3_aa: CASRRDRANYGYTF
cdr3_nt: TGTGCCAGCAGGAGGGACAGGGCGAACTATGGCTACACCTTC

v_call: TRBV5-5
d_call: -
clone_size: -
j_call: TRBJ1-1
cdr3_aa: CASSWGANTEAFF
cdr3_nt: TGTGCCAGCAGCTGGGGGGCGAACACTGAAGCTTTCTTT

v_call: TRBV4-3
d_call: TRBD1
clone_size: -
j_call: TRBJ2-2
cdr3_aa: CASSQDSDRGVGELFF
cdr3_nt: TGCGCCAGCAGCCAAGACTCCGACAGGGGTGTCGGGGAGCTGTTTTTT

v_call: TRBV7-2
d_call: TRBD2
clone_size: -
j_call: TRBJ2-7
cdr3_aa: CASSDPGLAWGGSSEQYF
cdr3_nt: TGTGCCAGCAGCGATCCGGGACTAGCGTGGGGGGGTTCATCCGAGCAGTACTTC

v_call: TRBV9
d_call: -
clone_size: -
j_call: TRBJ1-1
cdr3_aa: CASSVGGDPNTEAFF
cdr3_nt: TGTGCCAGCAGCGTAGGAGGGGACCCGAACACTGAAGCTTTCTTT

v_call: TRBV7-9
d_call: -
clone_size: -
j_call: TRBJ1-1
cdr3_aa: CASSLMAENTEAFF
cdr3_nt: TGTGCCAGCAGCTTAATGGCAGAAAACACTGAAGCTTTCTTT

v_call: TRBV30
d_call: -
clone_size: -
j_call: TRBJ1-2
cdr3_aa: CAWNWEAAGYTF
cdr3_nt: TGTGCCTGGAACTGGGAAGCGGCCGGCTACACCTTC

v_call: TRBV5-1
d_call: TRBD1
clone_size: -
j_call: TRBJ2-7
cdr3_aa: CASSLPRGDRGYEQYF
cdr3_nt: TGCGCCAGCAGCTTGCCCCGTGGGGACAGAGGCTACGAGCAGTACTTC

v_call: TRBV6-5
d_call: -
clone_size: -
j_call: TRBJ1-5
cdr3_aa: CASRETRGDQPQHF
cdr3_nt: TGTGCCAGCAGAGAGACGAGGGGAGATCAGCCCCAGCATTTT

v_call: TRBV28
d_call: TRBD1
clone_size: -
j_call: TRBJ1-3
cdr3_aa: CASSDTTGVGNTIYF
cdr3_nt: TGTGCCAGCAGCGACACGACAGGGGTCGGAAACACCATATATTTT

v_call: TRBV6-5
d_call: -
clone_size: -
j_call: TRBJ1-5
cdr3_aa: CASSRDRKENQPQHF
cdr3_nt: TGTGCCAGCAGTCGAGACAGAAAAGAGAATCAGCCCCAGCATTTT

v_call: TRBV7-3
d_call: -
clone_size: few
j_call: TRBJ1-4
cdr3_aa: CASSLAGPHEKLFF
cdr3_nt: TGTGCCAGCAGTTTAGCCGGGCCTCATGAAAAACTGTTTTTT

v_call: TRBV2
d_call: -
clone_size: -
j_call: TRBJ2-5
cdr3_aa: CASSQGTQYF
cdr3_nt: TGTGCCAGCAGCCAGGGGACCCAGTACTTC

v_call: TRBV7-2
d_call: -
clone_size: -
j_call: TRBJ1-1
cdr3_aa: CASSLLWGDTEAFF
cdr3_nt: TGTGCCAGCAGCTTGCTCTGGGGGGACACTGAAGCTTTCTTT